A selection of T cell receptor beta chains follows, all from one sample in a study of blood T cells in healthy people across ages. MiXCR, run by TCRdb on the 5' RACE reads, gives a single entry per CDR3 protein. The sample lists 600,000 to 650,000 distinct CDR3 sequences; 45% to 65% were seen once. Input material: blood. The receptors were gathered from a man in his fifties or sixties in good health. The CDR3 runs from the conserved cysteine through the conserved F or W. D genes are given only for firm matches. The size field is filled for only some rows; it gives once, few, many or a size class.

V gene	D gene	clone size	J gene	CDR3 DNA	CDR3 protein
TRBV3-1	-	-	TRBJ2-3	TGTGCCAGCAGCCAAGTGTTTGGCGAGAGTACAGATACGCAGTATTTT	CASSQVFGESTDTQYF
TRBV5-1	TRBD1	few	TRBJ2-1	TGCGCCAGCAGCCCGCAGGGACAGGGCAATGAGCAGTTCTTC	CASSPQGQGNEQFF
TRBV6-5	-	-	TRBJ1-1	TGTGCCAGCAGTTACTCGAGTAACAGGGCAAACACTGAAGCTTTCTTT	CASSYSSNRANTEAFF
TRBV27	-	many	TRBJ1-1	TGTGCCAGCAGATTGGCCCTCCAGAGCACTGAAGCTTTCTTT	CASRLALQSTEAFF
TRBV3-1	-	-	TRBJ1-2	TGTGCCAGCAGTCTCAGGGAAGACTATGGCTACACCTTC	CASSLREDYGYTF
TRBV6-6	-	-	TRBJ2-1	TGTGCCAGCAGTTACTCGAGTCAGAATGAGCAGTTCTTC	CASSYSSQNEQFF
TRBV5-1	TRBD1	-	TRBJ2-4	TGCGCCAGCAGCGCGTACACGGGACAGGGGATCGCCAAAAACATTCAGTACTTC	CASSAYTGQGIAKNIQYF
TRBV28	-	-	TRBJ2-4	TGTGCCAGCAGTTCTGGAGGGGACATTCAGTACTTC	CASSSGGDIQYF
TRBV5-4	TRBD1	-	TRBJ2-7	TGTGCCAGCAGCTCCCGGGACAGCTACTACGAGCAGTACTTC	CASSSRDSYYEQYF
TRBV4-1	TRBD2	-	TRBJ2-1	TGCGCCAGCAGCCTCGGACTAGCGGGGGGGTTACCCTCCTACAATGAGCAGTTCTTC	CASSLGLAGGLPSYNEQFF
TRBV5-1	TRBD1	-	TRBJ2-7	TGCGCCAGCAGCTTCGAGTTCACAGGGGGGTCCTACGAGCAGTACTTC	CASSFEFTGGSYEQYF
TRBV6-4	-	-	TRBJ1-1	TGTGCCAGCAGTGACGAGGCAGGGAACACTGAAGCTTTCTTT	CASSDEAGNTEAFF
TRBV12-3/TRBV12-4	-	-	TRBJ2-3	TGTGCCAGCAGTTCCCCTAGTGTAAGCGCAGATATGCAGTATTTT	CASSSPSVSADMQYF
TRBV20-1	-	-	TRBJ2-5	TGCAGTGCCAGGGAAGGTTGGGGCCAAGAGACCCAGTACTTC	CSAREGWGQETQYF
TRBV5-5	-	-	TRBJ2-5	TGTGCCAGCAGCCCTGGACGGCGACAAGAGACCCAGTACTTC	CASSPGRRQETQYF
TRBV5-1	-	-	TRBJ2-4	TGCGCCAGCAGCTTGTTCTCAGGGGGGACCAAAAACATTCAGTACTTC	CASSLFSGGTKNIQYF
TRBV13	-	-	TRBJ2-1	TGTGCCAGCAGCTCTCTCGGGAAGGGCACAAACAATGAGCAGTTCTTC	CASSSLGKGTNNEQFF
TRBV10-3	-	-	TRBJ2-3	TGTGCCATCGCCCTGGCGGGAGATACGCAGTATTTT	CAIALAGDTQYF
TRBV9	-	-	TRBJ1-2	TGTGCCAGCACCGTCGGGGATAGGGTGAACTATGGCTACACCTTC	CASTVGDRVNYGYTF
TRBV4-2	-	few	TRBJ2-3	TGTGCCAGCAGCCAAGAAGATGGCTTGGGCATTACGCAGTATTTT	CASSQEDGLGITQYF
TRBV3-1	TRBD1	-	TRBJ2-3	TGTGCCAGCAGAGACAGGGTAGCAGATACGCAGTATTTT	CASRDRVADTQYF
TRBV3-1	-	-	TRBJ2-3	TGTGCCAGCAGCCGCGGGACTTCTAGCACAGATACGCAGTATTTT	CASSRGTSSTDTQYF
TRBV7-2	TRBD1	few	TRBJ1-6	TGTGCCAGCAGCTTAGAGGGGGCGGCAAATAATTCACCCCTCCACTTT	CASSLEGAANNSPLHF
TRBV20-1	-	-	TRBJ1-2	TGCAGTGCTAGAGATCCGAGAAACGGGGAGGATGGCTACACCTTC	CSARDPRNGEDGYTF
TRBV29-1	TRBD1	few	TRBJ1-5	TGCAGCGTGGGACAGGGGGAGGGTCAGCCCCAGCATTTT	CSVGQGEGQPQHF
TRBV29-1	-	-	TRBJ2-5	TGTACCGGACAGACTGGAGAGACCCAGTACTTC	CTGQTGETQYF
TRBV7-2	-	few	TRBJ2-5	TGTGCCAGCAGCCGGTCCTGGATGCAAGAGACCCAGTACTTC	CASSRSWMQETQYF
TRBV5-1	-	-	TRBJ1-2	TGCGCCAGCAGCGTTACTTCGGGGGTTGATGGCTACACCTTC	CASSVTSGVDGYTF
TRBV20-1	TRBD1	once	TRBJ2-7	TGCAGTGCTAGAAGGACAGGGAACACCTACGAGCAGTACTTC	CSARRTGNTYEQYF
TRBV29-1	TRBD2	few	TRBJ2-7	TGCAGCGTTGGAGCGGGGGGACAGCTCCCCTACGAGCAGTACTTC	CSVGAGGQLPYEQYF
TRBV20-1	-	-	TRBJ2-3	TGCAGTGCGGCGATGACGGGGGCCACAGATACGCAGTATTTT	CSAAMTGATDTQYF
TRBV28	TRBD2	-	TRBJ2-5	TGTGCCAGCAGTCGACTAGCGGGGGGACTAACAGGGTACTTC	CASSRLAGGLTGYF
TRBV7-9	TRBD2	-	TRBJ2-5	TGTGCCAGCCGGGGAGGGAAGAAGACCCAGTACTTC	CASRGGKKTQYF
TRBV5-5	-	-	TRBJ2-3	TGTGCCAGCAGCTTGGCGGTCGGGGCGGGGTCGCCAGATACGCAGTATTTT	CASSLAVGAGSPDTQYF
TRBV6-6	-	-	TRBJ2-5	TGTGCCAGCGGCCCGGGCGGGGAGACCCAGTACTTC	CASGPGGETQYF
TRBV7-9	-	-	TRBJ1-4	TGTGCCAGCAGTTTAACCTTAGGGGAAAAACTGTTTTTT	CASSLTLGEKLFF
TRBV4-1	-	-	TRBJ2-1	TGCGCCAGCAGCCAAGCCTGGGGGGATGAGCAGTTCTTC	CASSQAWGDEQFF
TRBV5-7	-	-	TRBJ2-2	TGTGCCAGCAGCTTGGCCGGGCGGGAACCCACCGGGGAGCTGTTTTTT	CASSLAGREPTGELFF
TRBV28	TRBD1	-	TRBJ2-3	TGTGCCAGCAGTCAGGGACAGGGGTTCATAGATACGCAGTATTTT	CASSQGQGFIDTQYF